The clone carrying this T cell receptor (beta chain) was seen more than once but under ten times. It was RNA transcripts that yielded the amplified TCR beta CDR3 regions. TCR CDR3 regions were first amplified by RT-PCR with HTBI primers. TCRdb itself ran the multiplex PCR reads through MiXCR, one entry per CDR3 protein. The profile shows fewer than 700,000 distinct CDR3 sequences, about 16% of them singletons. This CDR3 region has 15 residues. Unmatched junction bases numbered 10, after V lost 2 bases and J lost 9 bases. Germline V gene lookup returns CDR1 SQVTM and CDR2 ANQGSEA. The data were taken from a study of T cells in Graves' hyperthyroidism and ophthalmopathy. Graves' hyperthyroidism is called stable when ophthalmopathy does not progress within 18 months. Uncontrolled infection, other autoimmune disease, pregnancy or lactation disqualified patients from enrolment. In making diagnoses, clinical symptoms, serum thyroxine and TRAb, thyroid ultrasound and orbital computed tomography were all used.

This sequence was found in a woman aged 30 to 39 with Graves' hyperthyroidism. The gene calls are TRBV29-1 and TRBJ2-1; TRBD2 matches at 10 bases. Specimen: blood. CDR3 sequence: CSVETTSGKWGEQFF. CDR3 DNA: TGCAGCGTTGAAACTACTAGCGGGAAATGGGGTGAGCAGTTCTTC.